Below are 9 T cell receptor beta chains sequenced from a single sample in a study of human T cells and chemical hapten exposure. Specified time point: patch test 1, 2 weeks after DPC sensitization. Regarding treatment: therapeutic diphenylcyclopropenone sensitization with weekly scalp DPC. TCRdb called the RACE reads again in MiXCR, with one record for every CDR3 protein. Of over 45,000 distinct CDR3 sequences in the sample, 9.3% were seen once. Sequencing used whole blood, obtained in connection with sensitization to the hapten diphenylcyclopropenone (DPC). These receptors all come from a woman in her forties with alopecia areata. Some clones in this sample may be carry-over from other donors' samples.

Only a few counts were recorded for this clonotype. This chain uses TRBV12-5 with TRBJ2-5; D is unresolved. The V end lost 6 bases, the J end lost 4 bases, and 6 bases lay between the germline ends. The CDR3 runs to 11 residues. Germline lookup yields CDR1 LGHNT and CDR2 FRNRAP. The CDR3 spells CASGLGETQYF. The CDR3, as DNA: TGTGCTAGTGGCCTCGGAGAGACCCAGTACTTC.

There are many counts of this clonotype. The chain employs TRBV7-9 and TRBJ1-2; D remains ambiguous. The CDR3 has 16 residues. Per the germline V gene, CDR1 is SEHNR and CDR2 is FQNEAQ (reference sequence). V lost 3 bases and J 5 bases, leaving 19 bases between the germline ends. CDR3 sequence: CASSFWRERDPYGYTF. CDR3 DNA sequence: TGTGCCAGCAGCTTTTGGCGGGAAAGAGACCCGTATGGCTACACCTTC.

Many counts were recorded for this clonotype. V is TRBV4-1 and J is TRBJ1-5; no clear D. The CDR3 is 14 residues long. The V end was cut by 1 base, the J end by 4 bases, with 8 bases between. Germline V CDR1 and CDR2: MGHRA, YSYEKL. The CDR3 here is CASSQAAGNQPQHF. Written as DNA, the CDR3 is TGCGCCAGCAGCCAAGCGGCAGGAAATCAGCCCCAGCATTTT.

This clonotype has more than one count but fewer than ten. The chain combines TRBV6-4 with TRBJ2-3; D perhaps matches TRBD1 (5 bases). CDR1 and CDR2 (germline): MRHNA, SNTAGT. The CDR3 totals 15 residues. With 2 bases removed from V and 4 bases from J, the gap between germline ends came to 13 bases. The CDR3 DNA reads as TGTGCCAGCAGTGACAGGGATAGGGGCCCAGATACGCAGTATTTT. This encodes CASSDRDRGPDTQYF.

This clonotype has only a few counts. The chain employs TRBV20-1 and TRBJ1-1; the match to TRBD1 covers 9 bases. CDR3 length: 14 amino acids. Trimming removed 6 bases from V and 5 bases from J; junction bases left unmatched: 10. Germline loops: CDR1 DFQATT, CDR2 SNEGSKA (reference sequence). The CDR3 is CSAHDRGGQTEAFF. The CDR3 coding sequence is TGCAGTGCCCATGACAGGGGGGGGCAGACTGAAGCTTTCTTT.

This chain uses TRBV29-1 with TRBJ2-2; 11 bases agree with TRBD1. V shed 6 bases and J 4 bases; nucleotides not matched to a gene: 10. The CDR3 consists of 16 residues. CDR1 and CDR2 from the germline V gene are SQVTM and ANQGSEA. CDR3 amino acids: CSVASGTGGLTGELFF. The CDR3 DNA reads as TGCAGCGTAGCCTCCGGGACAGGGGGACTCACCGGGGAGCTGTTTTTT.

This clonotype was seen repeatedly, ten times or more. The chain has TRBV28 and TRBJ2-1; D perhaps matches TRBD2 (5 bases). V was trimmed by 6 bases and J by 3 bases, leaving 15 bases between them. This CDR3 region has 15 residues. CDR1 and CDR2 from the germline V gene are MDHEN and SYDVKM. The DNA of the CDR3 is TGTGCCAGCAGAACTAGGATGGGGAACTACAATGAGCAGTTCTTC. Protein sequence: CASRTRMGNYNEQFF.

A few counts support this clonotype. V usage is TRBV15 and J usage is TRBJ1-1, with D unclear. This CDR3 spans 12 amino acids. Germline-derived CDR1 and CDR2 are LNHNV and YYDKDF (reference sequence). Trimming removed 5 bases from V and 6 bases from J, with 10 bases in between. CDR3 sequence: CATSAGWSEAFF. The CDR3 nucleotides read TGTGCCACCAGCGCCGGCTGGTCTGAAGCTTTCTTT.

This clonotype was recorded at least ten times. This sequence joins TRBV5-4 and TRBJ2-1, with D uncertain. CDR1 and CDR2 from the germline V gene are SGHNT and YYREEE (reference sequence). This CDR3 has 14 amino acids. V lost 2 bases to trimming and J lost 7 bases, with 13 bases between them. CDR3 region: CASSLEHSRNEQFF. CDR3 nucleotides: TGTGCCAGCAGCTTAGAGCACAGTAGAAATGAGCAGTTCTTC.